These T cell receptor beta chains were read from a single sample in a study of T cells after yellow fever vaccination. Each CDR3 protein is one row after TCRdb ran MiXCR on the 5' RACE reads. The profile shows approximately 140,000 distinct CDR3 sequences, roughly 8% of them singletons. This specimen was CD4+ T cells sorted from PBMCs, taken 5 days after the yellow fever booster vaccination. These receptors were taken from a man under 40 who received the YFV17D yellow fever vaccine. Both conserved end residues are part of each CDR3. Each record gives: V gene, D gene, J gene, clone size, CDR3 protein, CDR3 DNA. D genes are given only for firm matches. Not all rows give a size; the values are once, few, many and, for expanded clones, a class.

>TRBV24-1|TRBD1|TRBJ2-6|many
CATSDPGQGNSGANVLTF
TGTGCCACCAGTGACCCAGGACAGGGAAACTCTGGGGCCAACGTCCTGACTTTC
>TRBV18|TRBD2|TRBJ2-7|many
CASSPAGLLAGYEQYF
TGTGCCAGCTCACCAGCTGGCTTACTAGCGGGTTACGAGCAGTACTTC
>TRBV4-3|.|TRBJ1-1|many
CASSQALLKAEAFF
TGCGCCAGCAGCCAAGCCTTACTGAAGGCTGAAGCTTTCTTT
>TRBV20-1|TRBD1|TRBJ2-5|few
CSAKRDSLETQYF
TGCAGTGCTAAACGGGACAGTTTAGAGACCCAGTACTTC
>TRBV12-3/TRBV12-4|.|TRBJ2-3|many
CASSGSLSTDTQYF
TGTGCCAGCAGCGGCAGCCTTAGCACAGATACGCAGTATTTT
>TRBV30|.|TRBJ2-5|many
CAHPGPTKETQYF
TGTGCCCACCCCGGCCCTACTAAAGAGACCCAGTACTTC
>TRBV5-1|.|TRBJ2-7|many
CASSFGGRNMDEQYF
TGCGCCAGCAGCTTTGGGGGGAGGAATATGGACGAGCAGTACTTC
>TRBV4-3|TRBD1|TRBJ1-3|many
CASSRNRGGNTIYF
TGCGCCAGCAGCCGAAACAGGGGCGGAAACACCATATATTTT
>TRBV7-2|.|TRBJ1-1|many
CASSLPFVNTEAFF
TGTGCCAGCAGCTTACCCTTTGTGAACACTGAAGCTTTCTTT
>TRBV5-4|.|TRBJ2-1|.
CASSLTSHEQFF
TGTGCCAGCAGCCTGACTAGTCATGAGCAGTTCTTC
>TRBV18|TRBD1|TRBJ2-4|many
CASSPKGTGEQLIKNIQYF
TGTGCCAGCTCACCAAAAGGGACAGGGGAGCAGTTGATCAAAAACATTCAGTACTTC
>TRBV20-1|.|TRBJ2-1|many
CSASSGSDWDEQFF
TGCAGTGCTAGCTCGGGATCGGATTGGGATGAGCAGTTCTTC
>TRBV5-1|TRBD1|TRBJ2-5|few
CASSLGDRYQETQYF
TGCGCCAGCAGCTTGGGGGACAGGTACCAAGAGACCCAGTACTTC
>TRBV12-3/TRBV12-4|TRBD1|TRBJ1-5|many
CASNLADRMNQPQHF
TGTGCCAGCAACCTGGCGGACAGGATGAATCAGCCCCAGCATTTT
>TRBV29-1|.|TRBJ2-5|many
CSVVRGPQETQYF
TGCAGCGTTGTCAGGGGTCCTCAAGAGACCCAGTACTTC
>TRBV5-1|TRBD2|TRBJ2-7|many
CASSPGLAVYEQYF
TGCGCCAGCAGCCCGGGACTAGCGGTCTACGAGCAGTACTTC
>TRBV5-5|.|TRBJ2-2|medium-sized
CASSFGGGNTGELFF
TGTGCCAGCAGCTTTGGAGGGGGCAACACCGGGGAGCTGTTTTTT
>TRBV20-1|TRBD2|TRBJ2-5|.
CSASRNWGLAGGRQETQYF
TGCAGTGCTAGTAGGAATTGGGGACTAGCGGGAGGGAGACAAGAGACCCAGTACTTC
>TRBV19|.|TRBJ2-1|.
CASSAIGGYNEQFF
TGTGCCAGTAGTGCGATCGGCGGGTACAATGAGCAGTTCTTC
>TRBV20-1|.|TRBJ1-2|many
CSAMAGSNGYTF
TGCAGTGCTATGGCGGGTTCCAATGGCTACACCTTC
>TRBV28|TRBD2|TRBJ2-7|many
CASSFVGGSSDEQYF
TGTGCCAGCAGCTTTGTTGGCGGGAGTTCGGACGAGCAGTACTTC
>TRBV7-9|.|TRBJ2-1|many
CASSLGPERFF
TGTGCCAGCAGCTTAGGCCCCGAGCGGTTCTTC
>TRBV20-1|TRBD1|TRBJ2-7|many
CSAKAFPGQGFSYEQYF
TGCAGTGCTAAGGCTTTTCCGGGACAGGGGTTCTCCTACGAGCAGTACTTC
>TRBV29-1|TRBD2|TRBJ2-5|.
CSVGGQLAGVETQYF
TGCAGCGTTGGCGGCCAACTAGCGGGAGTGGAGACCCAGTACTTC
>TRBV6-2/TRBV6-3|.|TRBJ2-1|many
CASSYSEREQFF
TGTGCCAGCAGTTACTCCGAGAGGGAGCAGTTCTTC
>TRBV29-1|TRBD1|TRBJ2-5|many
CSVQGFETQYF
TGCAGCGTACAGGGGTTCGAGACCCAGTACTTC
>TRBV7-7|TRBD2|TRBJ2-3|many
CASSFIAGDTDTQYF
TGTGCTAGCAGCTTCATCGCGGGAGACACAGATACGCAGTATTTT
>TRBV27|.|TRBJ2-7|many
CASSLSWGKSYEQYF
TGTGCCAGCAGTTTATCGTGGGGGAAGTCCTACGAGCAGTACTTC
>TRBV4-3|.|TRBJ2-1|many
CASSQVGATREQFF
TGCGCCAGCAGCCAAGTCGGAGCGACTAGGGAGCAGTTCTTC
>TRBV12-3/TRBV12-4|.|TRBJ2-7|many
CASTASYEQYF
TGTGCCAGCACCGCCTCCTACGAGCAGTACTTC
>TRBV7-2|TRBD2|TRBJ2-3|many
CASSSLSGRLGTQYF
TGTGCCAGCAGCTCCCTTAGCGGGAGGTTGGGTACGCAGTATTTT